Included here is one TCR beta chain sequence, with context. Its target is unknown. This entry comes from a study of radiation and T cells in renal cell carcinoma. For the study at large: Nephrectomy followed 15 Gy stereotactic body radiation by 4 weeks.

Germline-derived CDR1 and CDR2 are SGHRS and YFSETQ. Trimming shortened V by 0 bases and J by 3 bases, and 12 bases separated the two germline ends. This CDR3 comprises 16 residues. Time point in this sample: blood 2 weeks post-SBRT. Treatment indicated: 15 Gy SBRT to primary tumor, nephrectomy 4 weeks later. Radiation-treated patients gave blood at baseline, week 2 and week 4. The study, taken as a whole, reports: Without pretreatment biopsies, baseline tumor clonotype presence was undetermined. Top tumor clonotypes rose in blood 2 weeks post-radiation, then contracted.

Sequencing used immunoSEQ multiplex PCR; TCRdb keeps in-frame clones, though not all of them. The table shows 150,000 to 180,000 clones, with roughly 87% occurring only once. V usage is TRBV5-1 and J usage is TRBJ2-2; D perhaps matches TRBD2 (6 bases). This TCR was recovered from a woman aged 50 to 60 with renal cell carcinoma. This specimen consisted of blood, obtained from a patient whose treatment included radiotherapy and nephrectomy. The CDR3 here is CASSLDGGVDTGELFF. CDR3 DNA sequence: TGCGCCAGCAGCTTGGACGGGGGTGTGGACACCGGGGAGCTGTTTTTT.